This T cell receptor (beta chain) was sequenced for a study of T cell changes during pregnancy in multiple sclerosis. The V and J ends lost 0 bases and 4 bases, in that order; junction bases with no gene match: 9. Germline CDR1 is LGHNA and CDR2 is YSLEER. This CDR3 has 17 amino acids. Assay used: immunoSEQ multiplex PCR; TCRdb lists only in-frame clones, some missing. The repertoire holds tens of thousands of clones, with 70% to 90% as singletons. The TCR comes from a female donor with multiple sclerosis, enrolled in a pregnancy study. This sample comprised CD4+ T cells from peripheral blood mononuclear cells, obtained before pregnancy. The V gene is TRBV4-3, the J gene TRBJ1-2; 9 bases agree with TRBD1. This CDR3 reads CASSQDGGQGFTYGYTF. CDR3 nucleotide sequence: TGCGCCAGCAGCCAAGATGGGGGACAGGGTTTCACCTATGGCTACACCTTC.